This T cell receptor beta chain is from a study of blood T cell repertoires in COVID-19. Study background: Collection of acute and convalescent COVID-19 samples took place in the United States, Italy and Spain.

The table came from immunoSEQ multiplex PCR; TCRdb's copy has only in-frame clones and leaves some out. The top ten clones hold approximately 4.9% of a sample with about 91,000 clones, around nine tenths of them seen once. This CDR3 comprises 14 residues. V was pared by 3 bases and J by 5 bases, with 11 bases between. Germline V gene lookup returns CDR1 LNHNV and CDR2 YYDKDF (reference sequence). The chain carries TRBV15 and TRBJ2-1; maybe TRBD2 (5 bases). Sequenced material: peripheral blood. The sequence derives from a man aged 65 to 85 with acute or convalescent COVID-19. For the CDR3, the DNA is TGTGCCACCAGCAGGGGGAGCAGCCACAATGAGCAGTTCTTC. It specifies CATSRGSSHNEQFF.